This entry lists 14 T cell receptor beta chains sequenced from one sample in a study of Graves' ophthalmopathy and Graves' hyperthyroidism. Scientists amplified the TCR beta CDR3 regions from RNA transcripts. Following a first-round RT-PCR that used HTBI primers, a second-round multiplex PCR was carried out. TCRdb reprocessed the multiplex PCR reads with MiXCR, giving one entry per CDR3 protein. The sample has over a million distinct CDR3 sequences, about 36% seen once. Sequenced: peripheral blood or thyroid tissue (not recorded which). These receptors were obtained from an adult man with Graves' hyperthyroidism.

CDR3 sequence reads: CASSFQHVGGVTGELFF. The CDR3 nucleotides read TGTGCCAGCAGCTTCCAACACGTAGGGGGGGTGACCGGGGAGCTGTTTTTT. The chain has TRBV7-8 and TRBJ2-2; D might be TRBD2 (7 bases). The CDR3 has 17 residues. Germline-derived CDR1 and CDR2 are SGHVS and FQNEAQ. Trimming took off 3 bases at V and 5 bases at J, with 19 bases between the two ends. The full variable domain, in which reference TRBV7-8 and TRBJ2-2 provide the parts outside the CDR3, is GAGVSQSPRYKVAKRGQDVALRCDPISGHVSLFWYQQALGQGPEFLTYFQNEAQLDKSGLPSDRFFAERPEGSVSTLKIQRTQQEDSAVYLCASSFQHVGGVTGELFFGEGSRLTVL.

The chain recombines TRBV12-3 or TRBV12-4 with TRBJ1-4; 8 bases line up with TRBD1. J lost 5 bases, V lost 5 bases, and 7 bases had no gene match. The CDR3 sequence is 15 residues long. Here the CDR3 DNA reads TGTGCCAGCAGTCCCTACAGGGGGAGGAATGAAAAACTGTTTTTT. Amino acid sequence: CASSPYRGRNEKLFF.

This clonotype has a count of ten or more. The rearrangement links TRBV7-9 to TRBJ1-1, with D perhaps TRBD1 (5 bases). The CDR3 extends over 13 amino acids. Per germline, CDR1 SEHNR and CDR2 FQNEAQ (reference sequence). V was trimmed by 5 bases and J by 5 bases, leaving 12 bases between them. CDR3 DNA sequence: TGTGCCAGCAGCCGCTTCGGGGGAACTGAAGCTTTCTTT. This gives the protein CASSRFGGTEAFF.

This clonotype has only a few counts. The chain couples TRBV6-5 to TRBJ2-5; 8 nucleotides align to TRBD2. The CDR3 extends over 17 amino acids. Trimming took 2 bases from V and 5 from J; bases not matched to a gene: 13. The V gene's germline CDR1 is MNHEY and CDR2 SVGAGI. CDR3: CASSYAPGLVPDETQYF. DNA of the CDR3: TGTGCCAGCAGTTACGCCCCGGGACTAGTCCCGGATGAGACCCAGTACTTC.

This clonotype was counted many times. The J gene is TRBJ1-1, the V gene TRBV7-9; the D is unclear. CDR1 is SEHNR and CDR2 is FQNEAQ in the germline V gene (reference sequence). This CDR3 is 14 amino acids long. Trimming cost V 3 bases and J 1 base, with 9 bases left between them. The CDR3 bases are TGTGCCAGCAGCTTTAACCATCGGAACACTGAAGCTTTCTTT. This encodes CASSFNHRNTEAFF.

In its sample, this clonotype was seen many times. CDR3 protein: CASSGGSGRQPQHF. The CDR3 coding sequence is TGTGCCAGCAGTGGAGGGAGCGGAAGACAGCCCCAGCATTTT. The chain joins TRBV2 to TRBJ1-5; D not resolved. V was cut by 4 bases and J by 7 bases, with 14 bases left in between. The germline V gene has CDR1 SNHLY and CDR2 FYNNEI. The CDR3 loop spans 14 amino acids.

J is TRBJ2-7 and V is TRBV7-2, with TRBD2 matching over 8 bases. CDR3 length: 16 amino acids. J gave up 6 bases and V 0 bases, and 10 bases lay outside the gene matches. Germline CDR1 reads SGHTA; CDR2 reads FQGNSA. The DNA for the CDR3 is TGTGCCAGCAGCTTAGCCAATAAAATAGCGGGACGCGAGCAGTACTTC. Protein: CASSLANKIAGREQYF.

Points on this clonotype: This may be a read error, as it is one base from a much larger clone. The V and J genes are TRBV19 and TRBJ1-1, with D hard to call. Trimming stripped 6 bases from V and 1 base from J, with 18 bases between. The CDR3 loop spans 16 amino acids. Germline V lookup: CDR1 LNHDA, CDR2 SQIVND (reference sequence). The CDR3 loop reads CASRNQRGEGNTEAFF. CDR3 coding DNA: TGTGCCAGTAGAAATCAACGGGGAGAGGGGAACACTGAAGCTTTCTTT.

Written as DNA, the CDR3 is TGTGCCAGCAGCCCACAGGGGGCGTACCCCTATGGCTACACCTTC. Amino acid sequence: CASSPQGAYPYGYTF. The chain recombines TRBV7-9 with TRBJ1-2; 9 bases align to TRBD1. CDR3 length equals 15 residues. Germline V gene sequence: CDR1 SEHNR, CDR2 FQNEAQ (reference sequence). V shed 5 bases and J 4 bases; nucleotides not matched to a gene: 8. Combining the CDR3 with reference TRBV7-9 and TRBJ1-2 gives the whole variable domain DTGVSQNPRHKITKRGQNVTFRCDPISEHNRLYWYRQTLGQGPEFLTYFQNEAQLEKSRLLSDRFSAERPKGSFSTLEIQRTEQGDSAMYLCASSPQGAYPYGYTFGSGTRLTVV.

J is TRBJ2-7 and V is TRBV7-9; 7 nucleotides align to TRBD2. The CDR3 sequence is 13 residues long. V shed 10 bases and J 2 bases; nucleotides not matched to a gene: 8. In germline, CDR1 is SEHNR, CDR2 FQNEAQ (reference sequence). CDR3 region: CATGGSSTYEQYF. In nucleotides, the CDR3 is TGTGCCACCGGGGGGAGCAGTACCTACGAGCAGTACTTC.

A note on this clonotype: Germline and junction disagree at one end, which may indicate a read error. V and J are TRBV6-1 and TRBJ1-1; 7 positions match TRBD1. Germline assignment: CDR1 MNHNS and CDR2 SASEGT. CDR3 length: 13 residues. Written as DNA, the CDR3 is TGTGCCAGCCGACAGGGTGCTTACACTGAATCTTTCTTT. The encoded protein is CASRQGAYTESFF.

The chain is built from TRBV9 and TRBJ2-7; 8 nucleotides agree with TRBD2. CDR3 size: 15 residues. The germline V gene encodes CDR1 SGDLS and CDR2 YYNGEE. V trimming: 3 bases; J trimming: 2 bases; junction bases outside the gene matches: 7. The CDR3 reads CASSEGSGVAYEQYF. The CDR3 DNA sequence: TGTGCCAGCAGCGAAGGTAGCGGGGTTGCCTACGAGCAGTACTTC.

On this clonotype: No conserved phenylalanine or tryptophan is present at the end of the CDR3, so a read error is the likely explanation. It is unclear where the CDR3 begins or ends on the DNA, so no DNA is shown, and the CDR3 is as TCRdb lists it. The V and J genes are TRBV29-1 and TRBJ1-4; the tabulated D call, TRBD1, remains unverified against the DNA. Inclusive of both ends, the CDR3 amounts to 8 amino acids. Germline V gene data show CDR1 as SQVTM and CDR2 as ANQGSEA. The CDR3: CSVVDRMY.

This clonotype was seen ten or more times. CDR3 coding DNA: TGTGCCAGCGCCTCTTATGGCTACACCTTC. This sequence encodes CASASYGYTF. The genes are TRBV6-2 or TRBV6-3 and TRBJ1-2; D is uncertain. Looked up from germline, CDR1 is MNHEY and CDR2 is SVGEGT. The CDR3 consists of 10 residues. V lost 8 bases and J 5 bases, leaving 6 bases between the germline ends.